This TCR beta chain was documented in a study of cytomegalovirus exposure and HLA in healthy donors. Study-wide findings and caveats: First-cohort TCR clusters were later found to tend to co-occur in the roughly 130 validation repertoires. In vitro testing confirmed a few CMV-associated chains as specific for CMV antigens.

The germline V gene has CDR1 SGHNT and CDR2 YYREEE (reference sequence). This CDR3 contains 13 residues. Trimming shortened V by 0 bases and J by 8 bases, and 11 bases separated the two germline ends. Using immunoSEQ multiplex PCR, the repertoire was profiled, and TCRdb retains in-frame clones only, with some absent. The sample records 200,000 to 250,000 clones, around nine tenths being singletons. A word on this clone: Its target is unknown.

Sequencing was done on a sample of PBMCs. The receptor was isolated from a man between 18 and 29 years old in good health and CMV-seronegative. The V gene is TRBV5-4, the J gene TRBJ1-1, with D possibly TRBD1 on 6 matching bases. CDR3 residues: CASSLDRVREAFF. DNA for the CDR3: TGTGCCAGCAGCTTGGACAGGGTTCGAGAAGCTTTCTTT. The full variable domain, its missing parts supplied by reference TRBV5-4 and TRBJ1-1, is ETGVTQSPTHLIKTRGQQVTLRCSSQSGHNTVSWYQQALGQGPQFIFQYYREEENGRGNFPPRFSGLQFPNYSSELNVNALELDDSALYLCASSLDRVREAFFGQGTRLTVV.